These T cell receptor beta chains were read from a single sample in a study of control samples from healthy donors and cancer patients. Method: immunoSEQ multiplex PCR; TCRdb's copy keeps in-frame clones and lacks some. The sample gives about 410,000 clones, 90% of which show up once; around 6.8% is in the top ten. Sequencing was performed on PBMCs. The receptors were sampled from a man in his forties or fifties with head and neck cancer. CDR3s include the opening cysteine and the closing phenylalanine or tryptophan. D genes are given only for firm matches. Some rows mark clone size as missing; the rest say once, few, many or name a class of expanded clone.

V gene: TRBV15
D gene: NA
J gene: TRBJ1-1
clone size: NA
CDR3 DNA: TGTGCCACCAGCAGAGGTTCAGTAGTGGGTGACACTGAAGCTTTCTTT
CDR3 protein: CATSRGSVVGDTEAFF

V gene: TRBV18
D gene: NA
J gene: TRBJ1-1
clone size: once
CDR3 DNA: TGTGCCAGCTCACCCCTTAGGCAGGACCCTGAAGCTTTCTTT
CDR3 protein: CASSPLRQDPEAFF

V gene: TRBV5-4
D gene: TRBD1
J gene: TRBJ1-2
clone size: NA
CDR3 DNA: TGTGCCAGCAGCTTGTCACAGGGGAGGGTTAACTATGGCTACACCTTC
CDR3 protein: CASSLSQGRVNYGYTF

V gene: TRBV28
D gene: NA
J gene: TRBJ1-2
clone size: NA
CDR3 DNA: TGTGCCAGCAGTTCCCGGTCCTATGGCTACACCTTC
CDR3 protein: CASSSRSYGYTF

V gene: TRBV7-9
D gene: TRBD1
J gene: TRBJ1-4
clone size: NA
CDR3 DNA: TGTGCCAGCAGCTTCGGGACAGCTGAAAAACTGTTTTTT
CDR3 protein: CASSFGTAEKLFF

V gene: TRBV7-2
D gene: TRBD2
J gene: TRBJ2-3
clone size: NA
CDR3 DNA: TGTGCCAGCAGCTGGACTAGCGGGGCGACAGATACGCAGTATTTT
CDR3 protein: CASSWTSGATDTQYF

V gene: TRBV9
D gene: TRBD2
J gene: TRBJ2-1
clone size: NA
CDR3 DNA: TGTGCCAGCAGCACCCGGACTAGCGCAATCGTCAATGAGCAGTTCTTC
CDR3 protein: CASSTRTSAIVNEQFF

V gene: TRBV5-1
D gene: TRBD2
J gene: TRBJ2-3
clone size: NA
CDR3 DNA: TGCGCCACCAAAGGCGGGGGGGCAAAAGATACGCAGTATTTT
CDR3 protein: CATKGGGAKDTQYF

V gene: TRBV11-2
D gene: TRBD2
J gene: TRBJ2-2
clone size: few
CDR3 DNA: TGTGCCAGCAGACGACTAGCGTCCGGGGAGCTGTTTTTT
CDR3 protein: CASRRLASGELFF

V gene: TRBV15
D gene: TRBD2
J gene: TRBJ2-5
clone size: NA
CDR3 DNA: TGTGCCACCAGCAGAGGCGGCGGGAGGCGGGGTTTCCAAGAGACCCAGTACTTC
CDR3 protein: CATSRGGGRRGFQETQYF

V gene: TRBV28
D gene: NA
J gene: TRBJ1-5
clone size: NA
CDR3 DNA: TGTGCCAGCAGATTACGATGGAGCAATCAGCCCCAGCATTTT
CDR3 protein: CASRLRWSNQPQHF

V gene: TRBV6-2/TRBV6-3
D gene: TRBD1
J gene: TRBJ2-7
clone size: once
CDR3 DNA: TGTGCCAGCAGTCAGGGGGCCTACGAGCAGTACTTC
CDR3 protein: CASSQGAYEQYF

V gene: TRBV7-8
D gene: NA
J gene: TRBJ2-3
clone size: NA
CDR3 DNA: TGTGCCAGCAGCCAAGCCAGAAGATTCACAGATACGCAGTATTTT
CDR3 protein: CASSQARRFTDTQYF

V gene: TRBV5-1
D gene: NA
J gene: TRBJ2-7
clone size: NA
CDR3 DNA: TGCGCCAGCAGCTCTATCACTGGTGCCTACGAGCAGTACTTC
CDR3 protein: CASSSITGAYEQYF

V gene: TRBV30
D gene: TRBD1
J gene: TRBJ2-5
clone size: NA
CDR3 DNA: TGTGCCTGGAGTAAACCGACAGGGAATACGGAGACCCAGTACTTC
CDR3 protein: CAWSKPTGNTETQYF

V gene: TRBV27
D gene: TRBD1
J gene: TRBJ2-3
clone size: NA
CDR3 DNA: TGTGCCAGCAGTTCCAGGGACAGGTCTGAAGATACGCAGTATTTT
CDR3 protein: CASSSRDRSEDTQYF

V gene: TRBV7-9
D gene: NA
J gene: TRBJ2-1
clone size: NA
CDR3 DNA: TGTGCCAGCAGCTTAGTCGGTGGGCGGCATCAGGACTCCTACAATGAGCAGTTCTTC
CDR3 protein: CASSLVGGRHQDSYNEQFF

V gene: TRBV7-8
D gene: NA
J gene: TRBJ1-6
clone size: NA
CDR3 DNA: TGTGCCAGCAGCTTAAGGGGGACCCAGACCTATAATTCACCCCTCCACTTT
CDR3 protein: CASSLRGTQTYNSPLHF

V gene: TRBV5-1
D gene: NA
J gene: TRBJ2-6
clone size: NA
CDR3 DNA: TGCGCCAGCAGCTTGGAAGGGGCTGGGGCCAACGTCCTGACTTTC
CDR3 protein: CASSLEGAGANVLTF

V gene: TRBV30
D gene: NA
J gene: TRBJ1-5
clone size: NA
CDR3 DNA: TGTGCCTGGAAGGTGGGGGGAAATCAGCCCCAGCATTTT
CDR3 protein: CAWKVGGNQPQHF

V gene: TRBV2
D gene: TRBD1
J gene: TRBJ2-1
clone size: NA
CDR3 DNA: TGTGCCAGCAGTTCCGGGACAGCAGACAATGAGCAGTTCTTC
CDR3 protein: CASSSGTADNEQFF

V gene: TRBV4-1
D gene: NA
J gene: TRBJ2-7
clone size: NA
CDR3 DNA: TGCGCCAGCAGCCAAGATAGGAGCGGCTACGAGCAGTACTTC
CDR3 protein: CASSQDRSGYEQYF

V gene: TRBV28
D gene: NA
J gene: TRBJ2-7
clone size: NA
CDR3 DNA: TGTGCCAGCAGCCCGATCTGGGTGGCTGACGTGCAGTACTTC
CDR3 protein: CASSPIWVADVQYF

V gene: TRBV14
D gene: TRBD1
J gene: TRBJ1-2
clone size: NA
CDR3 DNA: TGTGCCAGCAGCCGTGCGGGACAGGGGAACCCGACGTTGGGTGGCTACACCTTC
CDR3 protein: CASSRAGQGNPTLGGYTF

V gene: TRBV19
D gene: NA
J gene: TRBJ2-7
clone size: NA
CDR3 DNA: TGTGCCAGTAGTATTTTGGGCACCACCTACGAGCAGTACTTC
CDR3 protein: CASSILGTTYEQYF

V gene: TRBV5-1
D gene: TRBD1
J gene: TRBJ2-5
clone size: NA
CDR3 DNA: TGCGCCAGCAGCTTGTCGGGACAGGGTGGAGAGACCCAGTACTTC
CDR3 protein: CASSLSGQGGETQYF

V gene: TRBV6-5
D gene: TRBD2
J gene: TRBJ2-3
clone size: NA
CDR3 DNA: TGTGCCACTCAAACTAGCGGGAGTACAGATACGCAGTATTTT
CDR3 protein: CATQTSGSTDTQYF

V gene: TRBV6-2/TRBV6-3
D gene: TRBD2
J gene: TRBJ2-3
clone size: NA
CDR3 DNA: TGTGCCAGCAGTTCTAGCGGGGTAAATACGCAGTATTTT
CDR3 protein: CASSSSGVNTQYF

V gene: TRBV6-6
D gene: TRBD1
J gene: TRBJ2-7
clone size: NA
CDR3 DNA: TGTGCCAGCAGTTACGAGGACAGGGTCCACGAGCAGTACTTC
CDR3 protein: CASSYEDRVHEQYF